This T cell receptor beta chain was retrieved from a study of blood T cell repertoires in COVID-19. About the study: Acute and convalescent COVID-19 specimens originated in the United States, Italy and Spain. T cells, B-cell-depleted T cells, or PBMCs supplied cDNA or gDNA.

As processed by the authors: Amplification with reference gene primers provided the estimates of nucleated cell counts. Sequencing was performed with immunoSEQ multiplex PCR; in TCRdb, only in-frame clones are kept and a portion is missing. V, J and clone size were drawn from that table, and D and trimming were deduced from the DNA. The repertoire consists of some 80,000 clones, with around 90% occurring once and the leading ten covering around 7.8%. Sequenced input: peripheral blood. The receptor's source is a man at least 80 years old with active or convalescent COVID-19.

Here the CDR3 DNA reads TGCGCCAGCAGCCCGACAGGGACCGGCGAGCAGTACGTC. Amino acid sequence: CASSPTGTGEQYV. V gene TRBV5-1 combines with J gene TRBJ2-7, with 7 bases fitting TRBD1. CDR3 length equals 13 residues. Germline V gene sequence: CDR1 SGHRS, CDR2 YFSETQ. V dropped 4 bases and J dropped 6; count of bases not matched to a gene: 7.